This T cell receptor (beta chain) was recovered during a study of blood T cell repertoires in COVID-19. For the study at large: Material from acute and convalescent COVID-19 was sourced from the United States, Italy and Spain.

Participants had their cohort set by participant-reported clinical history. V lost 2 bases to trimming and J lost 0 bases, with 6 bases between them. This CDR3 has 14 residues. CDR1 and CDR2 from the germline V gene are SGDLS and YYNGEE. This table comes from immunoSEQ multiplex PCR, and its TCRdb copy is limited to in-frame clones, with some not included. The data contain approximately 450,000 clones, 87% of them seen just once; the ten biggest clones take up approximately 2%. This sequence joins TRBV9 and TRBJ2-1; tentatively, D is TRBD1 (6 bases). This clonotype was obtained from a woman younger than 30 with acute COVID-19. The specimen sequenced was PBMCs or T cells enriched from blood (not recorded which). The CDR3 is CASSVDSSYNEQFF. In DNA, the CDR3 is TGTGCCAGCAGCGTGGACAGCTCCTACAATGAGCAGTTCTTC.